The 26 T cell receptor beta chains reported below all come from one sample, sequenced in a study of metastatic and nonmetastatic thyroid tumors. No treatment had been given to any patient before thyroid surgery. TCRdb re-called the PCR reads via MiXCR. The sample has approximately 7,400 clones; about 35% are singletons. Input material: adjacent normal tissue. These receptor sequences come from a female donor with papillary thyroid cancer or a benign thyroid nodule (not recorded which). Some clones in this sample may be carry-over from other donors' samples.

The sample holds a few counts of this clone. The chain uses TRBV12-3 or TRBV12-4 and TRBJ2-5, with 9 bases fitting TRBD2. The J call may be mistaken, given a closer DNA end match to TRBJ2-1. This CDR3 is built from 15 residues. The DNA for the CDR3 is TGTGCCAGCAGGGAAGCGGGAGGCCTTAGTTGGGAGCAGTTCTTC. Its translation is CASREAGGLSWEQFF.

This clone was observed a few times. This chain links TRBV6-2 or TRBV6-3 with TRBJ2-3; D is uncertain. V was shortened by 5 bases and J by 2 bases, with 2 bases between the two germline ends. Germline V gene data show CDR1 as MNHEY and CDR2 as SVGEGT. The CDR3 has 11 amino acids. CDR3 protein: CASSNTDTQYF. The CDR3 DNA reads TGTGCCAGCAGTAACACAGATACGCAGTATTTT.

The rearrangement joins TRBV7-2 to TRBJ2-7; D not certain. The length of the CDR3 is 13 residues. In germline, CDR1 is SGHTA, CDR2 FQGNSA. V lost 1 base and J lost 2, with 6 bases in between. The CDR3 DNA reads TGTGCCAGCAGCTTAGACAGCGCCTACGAGCAGTACTTC. Its protein product is CASSLDSAYEQYF.

The V and J genes are TRBV5-1 and TRBJ2-7; D is uncertain. Trimming cost V 0 bases and J 4 bases, with 14 bases left between them. The CDR3 is 15 residues long. From germline, CDR1 is SGHRS and CDR2 YFSETQ. The CDR3 region is CASSLAVWTYYEQYF. CDR3 nucleotide sequence: TGCGCCAGCAGCTTGGCCGTATGGACGTATTACGAGCAGTACTTC.

The chain employs TRBV6-1 and TRBJ2-2; 13 nucleotides align to TRBD2. There are 15 residues in the CDR3. The J segment lost 7 bases and the V segment lost 11 bases, leaving 10 bases of the junction unmatched. Germline assignment: CDR1 MNHNS and CDR2 SASEGT. CDR3 DNA sequence: TGTGCCGGCTCCGGGACTAGCGGGATTATCGGGGAGCTGTTTTTT. It yields the protein CAGSGTSGIIGELFF.

The sample holds a few counts of this clone. The chain recombines TRBV10-1 with TRBJ1-6; a weak D match, TRBD1 (5 bases). The germline V gene has CDR1 WNHNN and CDR2 SYGVQD (reference sequence). The CDR3 is 14 amino acids. Trimming shortened V by 3 bases and J by 7 bases, and 10 bases separated the two germline ends. CDR3 sequence reads: CASSEGTENSPLHF. The CDR3 DNA sequence: TGCGCCAGCAGTGAAGGGACGGAGAATTCACCCCTCCACTTT.

The chain has TRBV20-1 and TRBJ2-7; D not resolved. Germline loops: CDR1 DFQATT, CDR2 SNEGSKA (reference sequence). V lost 5 bases, J lost 1 base, and 18 bases lay in between. The length of the CDR3 is 15 residues. In nucleotides, the CDR3 is TGCAGTGCTCCCGGCCGAGGAAGCCTATCCTACGAGCAGTACTTC. Its translation: CSAPGRGSLSYEQYF.

The table lists this clone with a few counts. This may stem from a read error, because a much larger clone lies one nucleotide away. The V call is TRBV7-3, the J call TRBJ1-2, with D uncertain. The germline CDR1 and CDR2 sequences are SGHTA and FQGTGA. With 5 bases removed from V and 6 bases from J, the gap between germline ends came to 19 bases. This CDR3 region has 15 residues. CDR3 coding DNA: TGTGCCAGCAGCCCGGTACAGACCAGTGGTGATGGCTACACCTTC. It encodes CASSPVQTSGDGYTF. Combining the CDR3 with reference TRBV7-3 and TRBJ1-2 gives the whole variable domain GAGVSQTPSNKVTEKGKYVELRCDPISGHTALYWYRQSLGQGPEFLIYFQGTGAADDSGLPNDRFFAVRPEGSVSTLKIQRTERGDSAVYLCASSPVQTSGDGYTFGSGTRLTVV.

The chain carries TRBV6-2 or TRBV6-3 and TRBJ2-5, with D maybe TRBD2 (5 bases). V was trimmed by 0 bases and J by 4 bases, leaving 6 bases between them. This CDR3 has 13 amino acids. Germline CDR1 is MNHEY and CDR2 is SVGEGT. The CDR3 here is CASSYSAGETQYF. Here the CDR3 DNA reads TGTGCCAGCAGTTACTCGGCGGGAGAGACCCAGTACTTC.

This clone was detected only once. This rearrangement joins TRBV2 to TRBJ2-3, with D possibly TRBD2 on 5 matching bases. CDR3 length equals 16 residues. Per the germline V gene, CDR1 is SNHLY and CDR2 is FYNNEI. The V and J ends lost 6 bases and 0 bases respectively, with 16 bases between them. The CDR3 DNA reads as TGTGCCAGCAGGAAATCTAGCAACCCTAGCACAGATACGCAGTATTTT. Protein sequence: CASRKSSNPSTDTQYF.

This clone was recorded a few times. CDR3 sequence reads: CASSVQGDTDTQYF. In nucleotides, the CDR3 is TGTGCCAGCAGTGTGCAGGGGGATACAGATACGCAGTATTTT. This rearrangement joins TRBV6-1 to TRBJ2-3; 7 bases align to TRBD1. Trimming cost V 4 bases and J 3 bases; bases outside gene matches: 4. This CDR3 region has 14 residues. CDR1 and CDR2 from the germline V gene are MNHNS and SASEGT.

The gene calls are TRBV27 and TRBJ2-1; D is perhaps TRBD2 (6 bases). This CDR3 has 16 residues. The V end lost 1 base, the J end lost 5 bases, and 15 bases lay between the germline ends. Germline V CDR1 and CDR2: MNHEY, SMNVEV (reference sequence). As DNA, the CDR3 is TGTGCCAGCAGTTTATTCGCGGGGCGGAGACACAATGAGCAGTTCTTC. Translated: CASSLFAGRRHNEQFF.

The chain joins TRBV6-5 to TRBJ2-7; D might be TRBD2 (7 bases). Trimming left V 4 bases short and J 2 bases short, with 18 bases between. CDR1 and CDR2 from the germline V gene are MNHEY and SVGAGI. The CDR3 sequence is 16 residues long. The CDR3 nucleotides are TGTGCCAGCAGTTTGGAGCAGGGGAGGGGTACCTACGAGCAGTACTTC. It encodes CASSLEQGRGTYEQYF.

This clone was seen a handful of times. A junction boundary mismatches the germline segment, possibly from a read error. The V and J genes are TRBV19 and TRBJ2-2; TRBD2 aligns across 9 bases. The CDR3 spans 13 residues. The germline V gene encodes CDR1 LNHDA and CDR2 SQIVND (reference sequence). CDR3 in amino acids: CASGLAKTGELFF. CDR3 in DNA: TGTGCCAGTGGACTAGCGAAAACCGGGGAGCTGTTTTTT.

The chain couples TRBV7-2 to TRBJ1-2; 7 bases map to TRBD1. Germline trimming cut 6 bases from V and 4 bases from J; bases unmatched to any gene: 11. Germline CDR1 reads SGHTA; CDR2 reads FQGNSA. The CDR3 is made up of 15 amino acids. This CDR3 reads CASSEVDRKLYGYTF. The CDR3 DNA sequence: TGTGCCAGCAGTGAAGTGGACAGGAAACTCTATGGCTACACCTTC.

This clone was observed a few times. V usage is TRBV12-3 or TRBV12-4 and J usage is TRBJ2-7; D is ambiguous. V lost 8 bases, J lost 4 bases, and 12 bases lay in between. This CDR3 is built from 12 residues. CDR3 nucleotide sequence: TGTGCCAGCGGCCGCGAACTGTACGAGCAGTACTTC. It yields the protein CASGRELYEQYF.

The V and J genes are TRBV4-1 and TRBJ2-1; 12 nucleotides match TRBD2. Germline CDR1 reads MGHRA; CDR2 reads YSYEKL. This CDR3 has 16 amino acids. V lost 4 bases to trimming and J lost 7 bases; unmatched junction nucleotides: 8. Written as DNA, the CDR3 is TGCGCCAGCAGCCGTCTAGCGGGAGGGCCTGTAAATGAGCAGTTCTTC. Translated, it gives CASSRLAGGPVNEQFF.

This clone came up many times. The V call is TRBV4-1, the J call TRBJ2-2; no reliable D call. The CDR3 has 15 residues. The ends were cut back, 1 base at V and 1 base at J, with 7 bases in the middle. Germline V gene sequence: CDR1 MGHRA, CDR2 YSYEKL. The CDR3 loop is CASSQGRRNTGELFF. The CDR3 bases are TGCGCCAGCAGCCAAGGGAGACGGAACACCGGGGAGCTGTTTTTT.

The chain employs TRBV6-1 and TRBJ1-4; a weak D match, TRBD1 (5 bases). With 7 bases removed from V and 8 bases from J, the gap between germline ends came to 20 bases. Germline V lookup: CDR1 MNHNS, CDR2 SASEGT. The CDR3 spans 15 residues. The CDR3 sequence is CASTNRGLGGEKLFF. In nucleotides, the CDR3 is TGTGCCAGCACCAACCGGGGACTGGGAGGAGAAAAACTGTTTTTT.

As regards this clone: Since the CDR3 does not end with the conserved phenylalanine or tryptophan, this likely comes from a read error. The J gene is TRBJ2-7, the V gene TRBV6-1; maybe TRBD1 (5 bases). Germline values: CDR1 MNHNS, CDR2 SASEGT. The CDR3 has 14 residues. Trimming cost V 9 bases and J 4 bases, with 19 bases left between them. The DNA of the CDR3 is TGTGCCAGATCCATAGGACAAGTTGGGTACGAGCAGTACTAC. Translation: CARSIGQVGYEQYY.

A few counts support this clone. V is TRBV7-9 and J is TRBJ2-3; D could derive from TRBD1 or TRBD2 (5 bases each). This CDR3 region has 14 residues. Trimming stripped 8 bases from V and 4 bases from J, with 16 bases between. The V gene's germline CDR1 is SEHNR and CDR2 FQNEAQ (reference sequence). CDR3 in amino acids: CASLGPSNPDTQYF. The DNA of the CDR3 is TGTGCCAGCTTGGGACCCTCGAACCCAGATACGCAGTATTTT.

Sample share makes this clone medium-sized (0.01 to 0.1%). The J gene is TRBJ1-3, the V gene TRBV29-1; D not resolved. Germline CDR1 SQVTM, CDR2 ANQGSEA. Trimming removed 1 base at V and 9 bases at J, with 7 bases between. CDR3 length: 11 residues. The CDR3 DNA sequence: TGCAGCGTTGAAGTTGGGAGCACCATATATTTT. Encoded protein: CSVEVGSTIYF.

This clone was observed many times. The gene calls are TRBV3-1 and TRBJ2-7, with 9 nucleotides matching TRBD1. This CDR3 has 17 amino acids. Germline loops: CDR1 LGHDT, CDR2 YNNKEL (reference sequence). V lost 1 base, J lost 0 bases, and 7 bases stayed unmatched. CDR3 amino acids: CASSQGGQGLYSYEQYF. CDR3 DNA: TGTGCCAGCAGCCAAGGGGGACAGGGCCTATACTCCTACGAGCAGTACTTC.

Many counts were recorded for this clone. The chain has TRBV6-5 and TRBJ1-3; D is perhaps TRBD1 (5 bases). CDR1 and CDR2 from the germline V gene are MNHEY and SVGAGI. The V and J ends lost 2 bases and 0 bases respectively, with 5 bases between them. The CDR3 spans 14 residues. The CDR3 here is CASSYDSSGNTIYF. The CDR3 bases are TGTGCCAGCAGTTACGACAGCTCTGGAAACACCATATATTTT.

This chain uses TRBV6-2 or TRBV6-3 with TRBJ1-1; D not certain. The CDR3 has 13 residues. Trimming took 0 bases from V and 1 from J, leaving 3 bases between them. From germline, CDR1 is MNHEY and CDR2 SVGEGT. This CDR3 is CASSYSENTEAFF. CDR3 nucleotides: TGTGCCAGCAGTTACTCGGAGAACACTGAAGCTTTCTTT.

This clone has only a few counts. CDR3 DNA: TGTGCCAGCAGCTTAGGAGGTGGAGAGCAGTACTTC. It yields the protein CASSLGGGEQYF. The chain couples TRBV7-9 to TRBJ2-7; D call uncertain. The CDR3 is 12 amino acids. Germline CDR1 reads SEHNR; CDR2 reads FQNEAQ (reference sequence). The V gene lost 1 base and the J gene lost 7 bases, with 8 bases spanning the gap.